A single T cell receptor (beta chain) is shown here with its context. Its antigen is currently unknown. This entry belongs to a study of cytomegalovirus exposure and HLA in healthy donors. The assay was immunoSEQ multiplex PCR, and TCRdb's table has in-frame clones only and misses some. The sample consists of approximately 270,000 clones, 65% to 90% of them appearing once. Study-wide findings and caveats: Most TCR sequences showed up rarely, but some public TCRs showed up in many donors. The study designated about 180 TCR beta chains cytomegalovirus-associated.

This TCR was recovered from a woman aged 18-35 years in good health and CMV-seronegative. Sequencing was performed on PBMCs.

CDR3 bases: TGTGCCAGCAGCTTAGACAGGGCGGGGTATGAGCAGTTCTTC. Translation gives CASSLDRAGYEQFF. The rearrangement joins TRBV11-2 to TRBJ2-1, with D perhaps TRBD2 (6 bases). This CDR3 is built from 14 residues. Per the germline V gene, CDR1 is SGHAT and CDR2 is FQNNGV. V gave up 0 bases and J gave up 8 bases, with 11 bases separating them.